Listed below are T cell receptor beta chains from one sample, sequenced in a study of TIL therapy for anti-PD-1-resistant metastatic lung cancer. Generated by immunoSEQ multiplex PCR, the TCRdb table keeps only in-frame clones and is missing some. The table lists approximately 45,000 clones, 79% of them singletons. The sample in question was blood, obtained at baseline. Receptors originate from a man in his 70s with non-small cell lung cancer. Each CDR3 is given with its conserved first and last residue. A D gene is named only where the DNA matches it firmly. Clone sizes are given selectively: once, few, many, or a class where the clone is expanded.

cdr3_nt cdr3_aa d_call clone_size j_call v_call
TGTGCTAGTGGTTACCTTTCCGGGACAGAGGACACCGGGGAGCTGTTTTTT CASGYLSGTEDTGELFF TRBD1 few TRBJ2-2 TRBV12-5
TGTGCCAGTAGTATGACAGGGGCGCCAGGGACCCAGTACTTC CASSMTGAPGTQYF TRBD1 NA TRBJ2-5 TRBV19
TGTGCCAGCAGTTGGGGGACTAGCGGGAGGGCACGTGAGACCCAGTACTTC CASSWGTSGRARETQYF TRBD2 once TRBJ2-5 TRBV28
TGTGCCAGCAGCCAAGCCCATGAGCAGTTCTTC CASSQAHEQFF NA NA TRBJ2-1 TRBV11-2
TGCAGTGCTAGAAGTGGAGATACGCAGTATTTT CSARSGDTQYF NA NA TRBJ2-3 TRBV20-1
TGTGCTATATGGTGGGGCAGACATGCAACTAATGAAAAACTGTTTTTT CAIWWGRHATNEKLFF NA NA TRBJ1-4 TRBV28
TGTGCCAGCAGCTTAGCGCCGGGGGGCGGTGAAGCTTTCTTT CASSLAPGGGEAFF NA once TRBJ1-1 TRBV11-2
TGTGCCAGCTCAACCCAGAATGGGAACACTGAAGCTTTCTTT CASSTQNGNTEAFF NA NA TRBJ1-1 TRBV18
TGCGCCAGCAGCTTGGAAGAGGGCCCCTACGAGCAGTACTTC CASSLEEGPYEQYF NA NA TRBJ2-7 TRBV5-1
TGCGCCAGCAGCCCGGGACTAGCAAACACCGGGGAGCTGTTTTTT CASSPGLANTGELFF TRBD2 once TRBJ2-2 TRBV5-1
TGTGCCAGCAGCTTAGCAGTCGGTGTCGTGGAGACCCAGTACTTC CASSLAVGVVETQYF NA once TRBJ2-5 TRBV7-2
TGTGCCAGCAGCAAAGCGCGTCGCAATGAGCAGTTCTTC CASSKARRNEQFF NA NA TRBJ2-1 TRBV21-1
TGCAGCGGGGGACAACAAGGGAGAACTGAAGCTTTCTTT CSGGQQGRTEAFF NA NA TRBJ1-1 TRBV29-1
TGCGCCAGCACCCTTAGCGGGAGGGCCGACGAGCAGTACTTC CASTLSGRADEQYF TRBD2 NA TRBJ2-7 TRBV5-1
TGCGCCAGCAGCTTGGGGACTAGCGTCCAAGAGACCCAGTACTTC CASSLGTSVQETQYF TRBD2 NA TRBJ2-5 TRBV5-1
TGTGCCAGCAGAAACGGGATCCGAGAGTCAGATACGCAGTATTTT CASRNGIRESDTQYF NA NA TRBJ2-3 TRBV5-5
TGTGCCAGCAGCTTTAATACAGGATACTACGAGCAGTACTTC CASSFNTGYYEQYF NA NA TRBJ2-7 TRBV11-2
TGTGCCAGTCCGGGACAGAAAGCTTTCTTT CASPGQKAFF TRBD1 few TRBJ1-1 TRBV6-1
TGTGCCAGCAGCTCGGACAGGGGGGGCTATGGCTACACCTTC CASSSDRGGYGYTF TRBD1 NA TRBJ1-2 TRBV5-6
TGTGCCAGCAGCTCATTAGCGGGTTCCTACAATGAGCAGTTCTTC CASSSLAGSYNEQFF TRBD2 few TRBJ2-1 TRBV7-9
TGTGCCAGCAGCCGCATGGGTACCAGCATCTCTGGGGCCAACGTCCTGACTTTC CASSRMGTSISGANVLTF NA NA TRBJ2-6 TRBV11-2
TGCGCCAGCAGCGGAAGTTATAGCGGGAGTAGTAGTGAGCAGTTCTTC CASSGSYSGSSSEQFF TRBD2 NA TRBJ2-1 TRBV10-1
TGCGCCAGCAGCCCGGACAGCCTTGGTGGCTACACCTTC CASSPDSLGGYTF NA few TRBJ1-2 TRBV5-1
TGTGCCAGCAGTTTGGGACAGGGGTTCGAGCAGTACTTC CASSLGQGFEQYF TRBD1 few TRBJ2-7 TRBV27
TGTGCCAGCAGTTACGACCCCCCCTACGAGCAGTACTTC CASSYDPPYEQYF NA few TRBJ2-7 TRBV6-6
TGTGCCAGCAGGCTAATACAGGGGTCGAGCACTGAAGCTTTCTTT CASRLIQGSSTEAFF TRBD1 NA TRBJ1-1 TRBV11-2
TGTGCCAGCAGCATCCGGGACGGGAACACTGAAGCTTTCTTT CASSIRDGNTEAFF NA NA TRBJ1-1 TRBV7-9
TGTGCCTGGCATATCGATGGAAACACCATATATTTT CAWHIDGNTIYF NA NA TRBJ1-3 TRBV30
TGCGCCAGCAGCTTGGCAGGGGGTAATCAGCCCCAGCATTTT CASSLAGGNQPQHF TRBD1 NA TRBJ1-5 TRBV5-1
TGCGCCAGCAGTCAACTTTCAGGGAGGACAGATACGCAGTATTTT CASSQLSGRTDTQYF NA NA TRBJ2-3 TRBV23-1
TGTGCCAGCAGCCGGACTAGCGGGTCCTACAATGAGCAGTTCTTC CASSRTSGSYNEQFF TRBD2 NA TRBJ2-1 TRBV11-2
TGTGCCAGCAGTGAAAGGGGACAGGGGAGTTCAGTACGTTCTGGCTACACCTTC CASSERGQGSSVRSGYTF TRBD1 NA TRBJ1-2 TRBV6-1
TGTGCTAGTGGTTTGGTACCGGGCCTGGGGACTAGCGGGAGTAGGTATGAGCAGTTCTTC CASGLVPGLGTSGSRYEQFF TRBD2 NA TRBJ2-1 TRBV12-5
TGTGCCAGCAGCTTAGATTATGGACCCAATGAGCAGTTCTTC CASSLDYGPNEQFF NA NA TRBJ2-1 TRBV11-2
TGTGCCAGCAGCTGGACCCCACAGGGCTACGAGCAGTACTTC CASSWTPQGYEQYF NA NA TRBJ2-7 TRBV7-8
TGTGCCAGCAGCAAGGAGTGCGCCCCGCGGGACACCGGGGAGCTGTTTTTT CASSKECAPRDTGELFF NA NA TRBJ2-2 TRBV21-1
TGTGCCACCAGCAGAGATTTAGGGTTGGGAACTGAAGCTTTCTTT CATSRDLGLGTEAFF NA NA TRBJ1-1 TRBV15
TGTGCCAGCAGCCACAAGGGGACGATAACTATCACAGATACGCAGTATTTT CASSHKGTITITDTQYF NA NA TRBJ2-3 TRBV14
TGCGCCAGCAGCCACGCTCGGGACTTGCAAGCTTTCTTT CASSHARDLQAFF NA NA TRBJ1-1 TRBV4-1
TGTGCCAGCAGTTTTTTGACTCATATTAATGAAAAACTGTTTTTT CASSFLTHINEKLFF NA NA TRBJ1-4 TRBV27
TGTGCCAGCAGCGTTCAGGGGACTAGCGCATACAATGAGCAGTTCTTC CASSVQGTSAYNEQFF TRBD2 NA TRBJ2-1 TRBV9
TGTGCCAGCAGTTTATGGGGCAGGGGGCAAGAAAAACTGTTTTTT CASSLWGRGQEKLFF TRBD1 NA TRBJ1-4 TRBV28
TGTGCCAGCGTACCGGGACAGGGGTCTTTAGATACGCAGTATTTT CASVPGQGSLDTQYF TRBD1 NA TRBJ2-3 TRBV2
TGTGCCAGCGGGGGGACTAGCGGGACCCTCACAGATACGCAGTATTTT CASGGTSGTLTDTQYF TRBD2 NA TRBJ2-3 TRBV2
TGTGCCAGCAGTTTATCCCTTATGAGCGTAAACAATGAGCAGTTCTTC CASSLSLMSVNNEQFF NA NA TRBJ2-1 TRBV27
TGTGCCAGCTCACCTTACGGGACAGGGAAGTGGCAGCCCCAGCATTTT CASSPYGTGKWQPQHF TRBD1 few TRBJ1-5 TRBV18
TGTGCCAGCAGTCTATCGCCCCCAGGGTGGGGTACTGAAGCTTTCTTT CASSLSPPGWGTEAFF NA NA TRBJ1-1 TRBV28
TGTGCCAGCTCACCATTGGGACTAGATAACACCGGGGAGCTGTTTTTT CASSPLGLDNTGELFF TRBD2 NA TRBJ2-2 TRBV18
TGTGCCAGCAGTTCCGACAGGGGTGGCTACGAGCAGTACTTC CASSSDRGGYEQYF TRBD1 NA TRBJ2-7 TRBV6-5
TGTGCCAGCAGTCCGGGACAGGGGTTTGGCGAGCAGTACTTC CASSPGQGFGEQYF TRBD1 NA TRBJ2-7 TRBV6-4
TGTGCCAGCAGCCCCCGGACAGGATCGGAGACCCAGTACTTC CASSPRTGSETQYF TRBD1 NA TRBJ2-5 TRBV9
TGTGCCAGCAGATCCCCGGAAATCCTGGCTTCACCCCTCCACTTT CASRSPEILASPLHF NA once TRBJ1-6 TRBV5-4
TGCGCCAGCAGCTTGGAGGCCACGCGGACGGGCTACACCTTC CASSLEATRTGYTF NA NA TRBJ1-2 TRBV5-1
TGTGCCAGCAGTTCCGACCTAGCGGGAGGGCGGGAGCAGTACTTC CASSSDLAGGREQYF TRBD2 few TRBJ2-7 TRBV28